A single sample is the source of the 28 T cell receptor beta chains below, sequenced in a study of shared T cell receptors in the human thymus. Using immunoSEQ multiplex PCR, the repertoire was profiled, and TCRdb retains in-frame clones only, with some absent. Altogether some 700,000 clones are present, around nine tenths being singletons, with the ten largest covering 0.008% to 0.011%. The same specimen was also included in a second study, on human thymus T cells.

Material for sequencing was thymocytes. The source of these receptors is a boy under three years old with a congenital heart defect.

This chain joins TRBV14 and TRBJ2-7; 7 bases are a match to TRBD1. The CDR3 spans 15 residues. CDR1 is SGHDN and CDR2 is FVKESK in the germline V gene. The trim removed 4 bases at V and 0 bases at J, leaving 6 bases unmatched. CDR3 loop: CASSPGTAISYEQYF. The CDR3 coding sequence is TGTGCCAGCAGCCCCGGGACAGCAATCTCCTACGAGCAGTACTTC.

V gene TRBV6-5 combines with J gene TRBJ1-2, with 10 bases that match TRBD1. The CDR3 has 16 residues. Trimming at V came to 1 base and at J to 4 bases, leaving 6 bases not matched to a gene. Per the germline V gene, CDR1 is MNHEY and CDR2 is SVGAGI. The CDR3 spells CASSYWRDRGLYGYTF. CDR3 nucleotides: TGTGCCAGCAGTTACTGGAGGGACAGGGGCCTCTATGGCTACACCTTC.

J is TRBJ2-7 and V is TRBV6-5, with D possibly TRBD1 on 7 matching bases. There are 15 residues in the CDR3. Trimming removed 0 bases from V and 4 bases from J, with 13 bases in between. CDR1 and CDR2 (germline): MNHEY, SVGAGI. The CDR3 DNA sequence: TGTGCCAGCAGTTACTCGCCCCAGGGGGGTTACGAGCAGTACTTC. It encodes CASSYSPQGGYEQYF.

This chain links TRBV4-2 with TRBJ2-7; TRBD2 matches 9 bases. Trimming took 5 bases from V and 3 from J; bases not matched to a gene: 5. CDR3 length equals 14 residues. Per germline, CDR1 LGHNA and CDR2 YNFKEQ. The CDR3 loop is CASSRTSEIYEQYF. The CDR3, as DNA: TGTGCCAGCAGCAGGACTAGCGAAATCTACGAGCAGTACTTC.

The rearrangement joins TRBV7-2 to TRBJ2-3; D ambiguous. Per the germline V gene, CDR1 is SGHTA and CDR2 is FQGNSA. There are 17 residues in the CDR3. Trimming pared 5 bases from V and 0 bases from J, leaving 18 bases between. Written as DNA, the CDR3 is TGTGCCAGCAGCCGACCCAGGCTTCGCCTTAGCACAGATACGCAGTATTTT. It encodes CASSRPRLRLSTDTQYF.

The chain combines TRBV5-8 with TRBJ1-1; 8 bases align to TRBD1. The CDR3 covers 16 residues. The junction had 12 bases not matched to a gene; V was cut back by 4 bases and J by 4 bases. Germline V gene sequence: CDR1 SGHTS, CDR2 YDEGEE. CDR3 sequence reads: CASSPMGHTGGTEAFF. The CDR3 nucleotides are TGTGCCAGCAGCCCAATGGGTCATACAGGGGGCACTGAAGCTTTCTTT.

This clone has just a few counts. This chain connects TRBV14 to TRBJ2-7; D is possibly TRBD1 (5 bases). The V end was cut by 0 bases, the J end by 1 base, with 16 bases between. The germline CDR1 and CDR2 sequences are SGHDN and FVKESK. CDR3 size: 17 residues. The CDR3 DNA follows: TGTGCCAGCAGCCAAGAATTTAGAGGACACTGGTCCTACGAGCAGTACTTC. Its translation: CASSQEFRGHWSYEQYF.

This clone was picked up a small number of times. The chain uses TRBV6-1 and TRBJ2-7, with a possible D match to TRBD2 (5 bases). The CDR3 has 13 residues. Germline V gene data show CDR1 as MNHNS and CDR2 as SASEGT. Trimming removed 7 bases from V and 3 bases from J, with 13 bases in between. The CDR3 spells CASTERESYEQYF. In DNA, the CDR3 is TGTGCCAGCACCGAAAGGGAGAGCTACGAGCAGTACTTC.

The rearrangement joins TRBV29-1 to TRBJ1-2; the match to TRBD1 covers 7 bases. The germline V gene encodes CDR1 SQVTM and CDR2 ANQGSEA. The CDR3 length is 15 residues. With 0 bases clipped from V and 7 bases from J, the junction kept 11 bases outside the gene matches. CDR3: CSVEEDRAVGCGYTF. CDR3 in DNA: TGCAGCGTTGAAGAAGACAGGGCGGTAGGATGTGGCTACACCTTC. Supplemented by reference TRBV29-1 and TRBJ1-2, the full variable domain reads SAVISQKPSRDICQRGTSLTIQCQVDSQVTMMFWYRQQPGQSLTLIATANQGSEATYESGFVIDKFPISRPNLTFSTLTVSNMSPEDSSIYLCSVEEDRAVGCGYTFGSGTRLTVV.

Points on this clone: Within the sample, other DNA sequences also encode this same CDR3. The chain combines TRBV6-1 with TRBJ1-5; D remains ambiguous. Deletions cut 6 bases from V and 7 bases from J, with 7 bases between. CDR3 length: 11 residues. Germline lookup yields CDR1 MNHNS and CDR2 SASEGT. The CDR3 bases are TGTGCCAGCAGAGCGGAGCAGCCCCAGCATTTT. Translated: CASRAEQPQHF.

Notes on this clone: Other DNA sequences within the sample encode an identical CDR3. The rearrangement links TRBV9 to TRBJ2-6; 11 bases agree with TRBD2. Germline V lookup: CDR1 SGDLS, CDR2 YYNGEE. V trimming: 0 bases; J trimming: 4 bases; junction bases outside the gene matches: 6. This CDR3 comprises 18 residues. CDR3 loop: CASSVGSGRVSGANVLTF. Written as DNA, the CDR3 is TGTGCCAGCAGCGTAGGTAGCGGGAGGGTGTCGGGGGCCAACGTCCTGACTTTC.

This clone showed up just once. V is TRBV7-6 and J is TRBJ2-7, with 8 bases that match TRBD1. Germline V gives CDR1 SGHVS, CDR2 FNYEAQ. The trim removed 3 bases at V and 7 bases at J, leaving 5 bases unmatched. There are 13 residues in the CDR3. CDR3 protein: CASSLTGAWEQYF. The CDR3 bases are TGTGCCAGCAGCTTGACAGGGGCTTGGGAGCAGTACTTC.

V gene TRBV4-2 combines with J gene TRBJ2-1; possibly TRBD2 for D (5 bases). The V end lost 0 bases, the J end lost 0 bases, and 12 bases lay between the germline ends. The CDR3 extends over 17 amino acids. The germline CDR1 and CDR2 sequences are LGHNA and YNFKEQ. CDR3 in amino acids: CASSQEVAPHSYNEQFF. CDR3 bases: TGTGCCAGCAGCCAAGAGGTAGCGCCCCACTCCTACAATGAGCAGTTCTTC.

Regarding this clone: The sample carries other DNA sequences with the same CDR3. This chain uses TRBV2 with TRBJ2-7, with D maybe TRBD2 (5 bases). Trimming cost V 3 bases and J 3 bases, with 6 bases left between them. The CDR3 runs 12 residues. Germline CDR1 and CDR2: SNHLY and FYNNEI. The CDR3 DNA sequence: TGTGCCAGCAGTGAGCGGGTCTACGAGCAGTACTTC. It translates to CASSERVYEQYF.

The chain employs TRBV18 and TRBJ1-4; D gene uncertain. Germline V lookup: CDR1 KGHSH, CDR2 LQKENI. V lost 5 bases to trimming and J lost 1 base, with 8 bases between them. The CDR3 has 14 residues. CDR3 protein: CASSSGVTNEKLFF. Written as DNA, the CDR3 is TGTGCCAGCTCATCCGGGGTAACTAATGAAAAACTGTTTTTT. The complete variable domain, with remaining parts taken from reference TRBV18 and TRBJ1-4, reads NAGVMQNPRHLVRRRGQEARLRCSPMKGHSHVYWYRQLPEEGLKFMVYLQKENIIDESGMPKERFSAEFPKEGPSILRIQQVVRGDSAAYFCASSSGVTNEKLFFGSGTQLSVL.

The chain has TRBV28 and TRBJ2-7; possible D gene TRBD2, 5 bases. V dropped 8 bases and J dropped 5 bases, with 16 bases sitting between them. Germline-derived CDR1 and CDR2 are MDHEN and SYDVKM. This CDR3 spans 13 amino acids. The CDR3, as DNA: TGTGCCAGCGGCTGTCGGGGTAACCACGAGCAGTACTTC. This codes for CASGCRGNHEQYF.

The chain has TRBV6-1 and TRBJ2-3; D ambiguous. CDR3 length: 13 residues. Deletions cut 6 bases from V and 2 bases from J, with 9 bases between. Germline values: CDR1 MNHNS, CDR2 SASEGT. CDR3: CASSSSFTDTQYF. The CDR3 DNA reads as TGTGCCAGCAGCTCTAGTTTCACAGATACGCAGTATTTT.

V is TRBV28 and J is TRBJ2-7, with D possibly being TRBD2 (7 bases). The germline V gene has CDR1 MDHEN and CDR2 SYDVKM. The CDR3 sequence is 12 residues long. Trimming cost V 8 bases and J 4 bases, with 12 bases left between them. Written as DNA, the CDR3 is TGTGCCAGCCGGGGGGCCGGGTACGAGCAGTACTTC. Amino acid sequence: CASRGAGYEQYF.

The gene calls are TRBV10-3 and TRBJ1-5; 12 bases align to TRBD1. This CDR3 spans 17 amino acids. CDR1 and CDR2 from the germline V gene are ENHRY and SYGVKD. The trim removed 10 bases at V and 6 bases at J, leaving 16 bases unmatched. Here the CDR3 reads CATDHRDRGLRSQPQHF. The CDR3 DNA is TGTGCCACCGACCACCGGGACAGGGGGCTGCGGTCTCAGCCCCAGCATTTT.

The rearrangement uses TRBV7-2 and TRBJ2-7, with 8 positions matching TRBD1. Germline V gene lookup returns CDR1 SGHTA and CDR2 FQGNSA. Trimming took 6 bases from V and 0 from J; bases not matched to a gene: 4. The CDR3 consists of 14 residues. The CDR3 spells CASRRDRNSYEQYF. The CDR3 nucleotides read TGTGCCAGCAGGCGGGACAGGAACTCCTACGAGCAGTACTTC.

The V call is TRBV7-6, the J call TRBJ2-5, with 12 nucleotides matching TRBD2. The junction had 3 bases not matched to a gene; V was cut back by 6 bases and J by 4 bases. The germline gives CDR1 SGHVS, CDR2 FNYEAQ. This CDR3 is 14 amino acids long. In nucleotides, the CDR3 is TGTGCCAGCAGTAGGACTAGCGGGACAGAGACCCAGTACTTC. Protein: CASSRTSGTETQYF.

V is TRBV19 and J is TRBJ1-3, with D perhaps TRBD1 (5 bases). The V gene's germline CDR1 is LNHDA and CDR2 SQIVND (reference sequence). Trimming cost V 5 bases and J 6 bases, with 17 bases left between them. The CDR3 has 15 residues. The CDR3 DNA follows: TGTGCCAGTAGTCCTCGGCGGCAGGGTGAAAACACCATATATTTT. This encodes CASSPRRQGENTIYF.

Points on this clone: Germline is not matched at one junction end, which may reflect a read error. The chain carries TRBV19 and TRBJ2-1; 10 bases map to TRBD2. The CDR3 spans 21 residues. Germline V gene sequence: CDR1 LNHDA, CDR2 SQIVND (reference sequence). CDR3 sequence reads: CASSIDIDRSSSGSSHNEQFF. DNA of the CDR3: TGTGCCAGTAGTATAGATATCGACAGGAGTTCTAGCGGGAGCTCCCACAATGAGCAGTTCTTC.

V usage is TRBV9 and J usage is TRBJ2-3; a weak D match, TRBD2 (5 bases). This CDR3 contains 15 residues. Germline CDR1 reads SGDLS; CDR2 reads YYNGEE. V lost 1 base and J lost 0, with 9 bases in between. The chain's CDR3 is CASSVWTVSTDTQYF. CDR3 nucleotides: TGTGCCAGCAGCGTATGGACTGTTAGCACAGATACGCAGTATTTT.

This clone has just one count. V is TRBV7-9 and J is TRBJ2-3; unclear D gene. V gave up 3 bases and J gave up 7 bases, with 5 bases separating them. Per the germline V gene, CDR1 is SEHNR and CDR2 is FQNEAQ (reference sequence). The CDR3 is 11 amino acids. The CDR3 DNA follows: TGTGCCAGCAGCTTCGGTTATACGCAGTATTTT. Encoded protein: CASSFGYTQYF. Filled out from reference TRBV7-9 and TRBJ2-3, the complete variable domain reads DTGVSQNPRHKITKRGQNVTFRCDPISEHNRLYWYRQTLGQGPEFLTYFQNEAQLEKSRLLSDRFSAERPKGSFSTLEIQRTEQGDSAMYLCASSFGYTQYFGPGTRLTVL.

The chain links TRBV6-1 to TRBJ1-5; a possible D gene is TRBD1 (5 bases). Germline CDR1 and CDR2: MNHNS and SASEGT. The V end lost 2 bases, the J end lost 4 bases, and 12 bases lay between the germline ends. This CDR3 is built from 15 residues. CDR3 region: CASSEPLDRNQPQHF. In DNA, the CDR3 is TGTGCCAGCAGTGAACCCCTAGACAGAAATCAGCCCCAGCATTTT.

This chain connects TRBV5-6 to TRBJ2-1, with 8 bases lining up with TRBD2. CDR3 length equals 15 residues. Looked up from germline, CDR1 is SGHDT and CDR2 is YYEEEE. Germline trimming cut 4 bases from V and 0 bases from J; bases unmatched to any gene: 3. As DNA, the CDR3 is TGTGCCAGCAGCGAGCGGGAGAACTCCTACAATGAGCAGTTCTTC. Protein: CASSERENSYNEQFF.

A single count supports this clone. The genes are TRBV12-5 and TRBJ1-2; possible D gene TRBD1, 6 bases. The CDR3 consists of 13 residues. Germline CDR1 and CDR2: LGHNT and FRNRAP. Trimming pared 6 bases from V and 6 bases from J, leaving 14 bases between. CDR3 nucleotide sequence: TGTGCTAGTGGGCGGGGGCATCTGGATGGCTACACCTTC. Its translation is CASGRGHLDGYTF.